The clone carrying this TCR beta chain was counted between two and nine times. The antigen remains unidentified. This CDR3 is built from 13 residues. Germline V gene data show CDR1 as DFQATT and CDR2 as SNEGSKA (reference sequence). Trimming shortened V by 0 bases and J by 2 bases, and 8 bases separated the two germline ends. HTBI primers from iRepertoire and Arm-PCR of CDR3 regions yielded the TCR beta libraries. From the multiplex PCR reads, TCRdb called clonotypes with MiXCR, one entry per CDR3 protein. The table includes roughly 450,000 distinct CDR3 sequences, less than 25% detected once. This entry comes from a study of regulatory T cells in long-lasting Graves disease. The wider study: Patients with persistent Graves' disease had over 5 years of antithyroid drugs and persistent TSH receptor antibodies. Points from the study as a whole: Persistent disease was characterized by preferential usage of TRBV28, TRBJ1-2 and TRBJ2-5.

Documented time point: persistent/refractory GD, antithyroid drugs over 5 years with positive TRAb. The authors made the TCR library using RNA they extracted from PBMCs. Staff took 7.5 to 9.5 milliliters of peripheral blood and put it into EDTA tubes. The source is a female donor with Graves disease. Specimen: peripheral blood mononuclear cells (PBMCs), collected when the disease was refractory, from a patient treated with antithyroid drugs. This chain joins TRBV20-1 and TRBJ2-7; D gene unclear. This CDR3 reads CSAREAATYEQYF. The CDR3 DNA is TGCAGTGCTAGAGAGGCAGCGACCTACGAGCAGTACTTC.